Listed here are 17 T cell receptor beta chains from one sample, sequenced in a study of shared clonotypes between healthy human individuals. TCRdb's copy holds only in-frame clones and misses some; the assay was immunoSEQ multiplex PCR. The data hold about 990,000 clones, with 75% to 85% observed a single time. Material for sequencing was memory CD4+ T cells from PBMCs. Subset noted: CD45RA-negative fraction. These TCRs come from a man between 18 and 35 years old in good health. Some clones in this sample may be carry-over from other donors' samples.

Only one count was recorded for this clone. V gene TRBV6-1 combines with J gene TRBJ2-7, with TRBD2 matching over 9 bases. Germline V gives CDR1 MNHNS, CDR2 SASEGT. The V gene end was trimmed by 7 bases and the J gene end by 1 base; junction bases not matched to a gene: 5. The CDR3 spans 14 residues. The CDR3 here is CASTKAGGSYEQYF. The CDR3 DNA reads as TGTGCCAGCACCAAAGCGGGAGGATCCTACGAGCAGTACTTC.

The J gene is TRBJ1-2, the V gene TRBV28; D is possibly TRBD1 (5 bases). The CDR3 contains 15 residues. Germline CDR1 MDHEN, CDR2 SYDVKM. V shed 1 base and J shed 4 bases, with 13 bases lying between them. The CDR3 protein is CASSLFGGKGYGYTF. Here the CDR3 DNA reads TGTGCCAGCAGTTTATTTGGGGGTAAGGGCTATGGCTACACCTTC.

This chain connects TRBV7-3 to TRBJ1-2; the D gene is possibly TRBD1 (5 bases). Germline V gives CDR1 SGHTA, CDR2 FQGTGA. The CDR3 sequence is 13 residues long. Trimming shortened V by 7 bases and J by 2 bases, and 11 bases separated the two germline ends. The CDR3 DNA sequence: TGTGCCAGCACCTTGGGACCGAACTATGGCTACACCTTC. The encoded protein is CASTLGPNYGYTF. The full variable domain, rest sourced from reference TRBV7-3 and TRBJ1-2, is GAGVSQTPSNKVTEKGKYVELRCDPISGHTALYWYRQSLGQGPEFLIYFQGTGAADDSGLPNDRFFAVRPEGSVSTLKIQRTERGDSAVYLCASTLGPNYGYTFGSGTRLTVV.

The CDR3 bases are TGTGCCAGCAGCACAGGGTGGGGCCAGAATGAGCAGTTCTTC. Amino acids: CASSTGWGQNEQFF. The rearrangement links TRBV6-5 to TRBJ2-1; possibly TRBD1 for D (6 bases). The germline V and J ends were trimmed by 6 bases and 7 bases, with 16 bases remaining between them. The CDR3 has 14 amino acids. Germline lookup yields CDR1 MNHEY and CDR2 SVGAGI.

The rearrangement uses TRBV7-9 and TRBJ2-7; 8 bases map to TRBD2. The CDR3 consists of 15 residues. V trimming: 3 bases; J trimming: 6 bases; junction bases outside the gene matches: 10. In germline, CDR1 is SEHNR, CDR2 FQNEAQ (reference sequence). The CDR3 DNA is TGTGCCAGCAGCTTTACTGTGGGGGCGGGGGGCGAGCAGTACTTC. Translating it yields CASSFTVGAGGEQYF.

The chain has TRBV11-2 and TRBJ2-2, with TRBD2 as a possible D gene (6 bases). Germline V gene data show CDR1 as SGHAT and CDR2 as FQNNGV. The V and J ends lost 2 bases and 5 bases respectively, with 12 bases between them. The CDR3 is made up of 15 amino acids. CDR3 bases: TGTGCCAGCAGCTTAAGCCCAAGCGGGACCGGGGAGCTGTTTTTT. Protein sequence: CASSLSPSGTGELFF. Variable domain in full (rest from reference TRBV11-2 and TRBJ2-2): EAGVAQSPRYKIIEKRQSVAFWCNPISGHATLYWYQQILGQGPKLLIQFQNNGVVDDSQLPKDRFSAERLKGVDSTLKIQPAKLEDSAVYLCASSLSPSGTGELFFGEGSRLTVL.

As regards this clone: This specimen includes other DNA sequences encoding the same CDR3. This chain joins TRBV7-9 and TRBJ2-1; 7 bases match TRBD2. J was trimmed by 7 bases and V by 0 bases; bases with no gene match: 3. Germline lookup yields CDR1 SEHNR and CDR2 FQNEAQ (reference sequence). The CDR3 consists of 14 residues. The CDR3 reads CASSLAGGYNEQFF. In nucleotides, the CDR3 is TGTGCCAGCAGCTTAGCGGGAGGGTATAATGAGCAGTTCTTC.

In this sample, this clone turned up once. The CDR3 loop reads CASIPLGQVNTGELFF. As DNA, the CDR3 is TGTGCCAGCATTCCCCTGGGACAGGTGAACACCGGGGAGCTGTTTTTT. The chain joins TRBV9 to TRBJ2-2; 8 bases fit TRBD1. This CDR3 is built from 16 residues. Trimming removed 6 bases from V and 1 base from J; junction bases left unmatched: 8. The V gene's germline CDR1 is SGDLS and CDR2 YYNGEE.

J is TRBJ2-7 and V is TRBV6-1, with D perhaps TRBD2 (6 bases). CDR1 and CDR2 (germline): MNHNS, SASEGT. V was pared by 6 bases and J by 0 bases, with 12 bases between. The CDR3 consists of 14 residues. CDR3 protein: CASRPMTSSYEQYF. CDR3 in DNA: TGTGCCAGCAGACCCATGACTAGCTCCTACGAGCAGTACTTC.

This sequence joins TRBV9 and TRBJ2-7, with D possibly matching TRBD2 (6 bases). Germline-derived CDR1 and CDR2 are SGDLS and YYNGEE. The germline V and J ends were trimmed by 1 base and 7 bases, with 15 bases remaining between them. This CDR3 has 14 amino acids. The DNA for the CDR3 is TGTGCCAGCAGCGTATCAGGGAGGTCGGATGAGCAGTACTTC. Protein: CASSVSGRSDEQYF.

This clone has only a few counts. Within the sample, other DNA sequences also encode this same CDR3. The chain joins TRBV18 to TRBJ2-1, with D hard to call. Deletions cut 0 bases from V and 0 bases from J, with 3 bases between. The CDR3 extends over 14 amino acids. Germline V gene lookup returns CDR1 KGHSH and CDR2 LQKENI. CDR3 amino acids: CASSPPSSYNEQFF. DNA for the CDR3: TGTGCCAGCTCACCACCCAGCTCCTACAATGAGCAGTTCTTC.

This chain links TRBV18 with TRBJ1-2, with D uncertain. This CDR3 has 13 amino acids. Germline CDR1 reads KGHSH; CDR2 reads LQKENI. The germline V and J ends were trimmed by 3 bases and 8 bases, with 13 bases remaining between them. The CDR3 nucleotides read TGTGCCAGCTCACCCGCAGGACTAAGGGGCTACACCTTC. Its translation is CASSPAGLRGYTF.

This chain uses TRBV7-2 with TRBJ1-1; TRBD1 agrees at 7 bases. The germline CDR1 and CDR2 sequences are SGHTA and FQGNSA. The CDR3 length is 17 residues. V was pared by 2 bases and J by 1 base, with 10 bases of the junction left unmatched. This chain's CDR3 is CASSLSSQGWRNTEAFF. In DNA, the CDR3 is TGTGCCAGCAGCTTATCCTCACAGGGGTGGAGGAACACTGAAGCTTTCTTT.

This chain connects TRBV19 to TRBJ1-2; D gene unclear. The germline V and J ends were trimmed by 6 bases and 1 base, with 18 bases remaining between them. Germline V gene data show CDR1 as LNHDA and CDR2 as SQIVND (reference sequence). CDR3 length equals 16 residues. This chain's CDR3 is CASSRSPLHINYGYTF. In nucleotides, the CDR3 is TGTGCCAGTAGCCGCAGCCCCTTGCACATTAACTATGGCTACACCTTC.

Turning to this clone: Other DNA sequences in this sample translate to the same CDR3. This CDR3 is CAWSVLTSNQPQHF. CDR3 in DNA: TGTGCCTGGAGTGTACTCACCAGCAATCAGCCCCAGCATTTT. The chain combines TRBV30 with TRBJ1-5; D not certain. The CDR3 sequence is 14 residues long. Trimming left V 0 bases short and J 1 base short, with 7 bases between. Germline CDR1 GTSNPN, CDR2 SVGIG (reference sequence).

This clone appeared a few times. The chain has TRBV20-1 and TRBJ1-1, with D unclear. There are 10 residues in the CDR3. Germline loops: CDR1 DFQATT, CDR2 SNEGSKA (reference sequence). V lost 5 bases, J lost 8 bases, and 9 bases lay in between. The DNA of the CDR3 is TGCAGTGCTGTGGGGAGGGAAGCTTTCTTT. Amino acids: CSAVGREAFF.

The chain couples TRBV5-1 to TRBJ2-1, with TRBD2 identical over 8 bases. From germline, CDR1 is SGHRS and CDR2 YFSETQ. This CDR3 is built from 16 residues. The V gene end was trimmed by 4 bases and the J gene end by 3 bases; junction bases not matched to a gene: 9. The CDR3 loop reads CASSPPPAGVYNEQFF. CDR3 coding DNA: TGCGCCAGCAGCCCCCCTCCAGCGGGAGTCTACAATGAGCAGTTCTTC.